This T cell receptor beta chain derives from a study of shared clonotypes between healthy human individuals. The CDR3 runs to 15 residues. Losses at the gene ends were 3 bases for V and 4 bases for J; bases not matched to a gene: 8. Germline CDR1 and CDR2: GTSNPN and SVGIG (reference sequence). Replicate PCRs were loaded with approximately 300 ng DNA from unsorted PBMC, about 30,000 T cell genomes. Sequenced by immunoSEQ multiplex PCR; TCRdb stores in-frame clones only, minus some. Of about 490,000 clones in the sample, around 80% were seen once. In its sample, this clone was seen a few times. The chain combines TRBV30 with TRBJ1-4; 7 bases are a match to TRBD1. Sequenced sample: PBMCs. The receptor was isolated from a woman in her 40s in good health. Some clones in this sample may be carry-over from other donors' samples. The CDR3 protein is CAWSPQGTYNEKLFF. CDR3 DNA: TGTGCCTGGAGCCCACAGGGGACATATAATGAAAAACTGTTTTTT.